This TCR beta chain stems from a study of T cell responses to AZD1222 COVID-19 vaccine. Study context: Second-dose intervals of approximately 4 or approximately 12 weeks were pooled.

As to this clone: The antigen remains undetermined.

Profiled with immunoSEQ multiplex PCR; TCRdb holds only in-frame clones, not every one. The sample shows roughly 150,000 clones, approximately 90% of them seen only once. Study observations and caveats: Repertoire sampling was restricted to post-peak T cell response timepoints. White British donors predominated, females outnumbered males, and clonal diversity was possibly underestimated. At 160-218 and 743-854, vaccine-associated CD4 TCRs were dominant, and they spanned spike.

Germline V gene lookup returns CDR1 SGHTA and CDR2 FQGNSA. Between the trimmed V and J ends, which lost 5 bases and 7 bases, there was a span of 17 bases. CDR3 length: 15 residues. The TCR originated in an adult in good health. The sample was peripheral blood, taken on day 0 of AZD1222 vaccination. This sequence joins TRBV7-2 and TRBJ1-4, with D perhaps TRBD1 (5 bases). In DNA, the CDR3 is TGTGCCAGCAGCCCGGGGGGGAGCTCGAGTGAAAAACTGTTTTTT. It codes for CASSPGGSSSEKLFF.